This T cell receptor beta chain originates from a study of regulatory T cells in long-lasting Graves disease. As for the study in general: Patients with new Graves' disease had used antithyroid drugs below 3 months.

This clonotype was seen more than once but under ten times. With 3 bases removed from V and 3 bases from J, the gap between germline ends came to 25 bases. Germline V gene sequence: CDR1 LNHNV, CDR2 YYDKDF (reference sequence). This CDR3 contains 19 residues. For TCR beta, libraries came from iRepertoire HTBI primers and Arm-PCR of CDR3 regions. TCRdb recomputed calls from the multiplex PCR reads with MiXCR, one row per CDR3 protein. The sample has about 360,000 distinct CDR3 sequences; 15% to 20% are singletons. Sample time point: newly diagnosed GD, antithyroid drugs for less than 3 months. Preparation of the TCR library used RNA extracted from PBMCs. From an endocrinology department in Xi'an, China, came the patients. These data were likewise used in another study, on T cells in Graves' hyperthyroidism and ophthalmopathy. From that report: Subjects aged 18 to 65 presented with newly diagnosed hyperthyroidism of less than 2 months' duration. Most clonotypes that expanded in the thyroid above 0.001 also showed up in blood.

The rearrangement uses TRBV15 and TRBJ2-3, with D possibly matching TRBD2 (5 bases). The sequences come from peripheral blood mononuclear cells (PBMCs), collected at new diagnosis, from a patient treated with antithyroid drugs. The clonotype was recovered from a woman aged 18 to 35 with Graves disease. The CDR3 sequence is CATSSPRVFRGWETDTQYF. Here the CDR3 DNA reads TGTGCCACCAGCAGCCCCCGTGTATTCCGGGGTTGGGAGACAGATACGCAGTATTTT.